This T cell receptor beta chain stems from a study of blood T cells in healthy people across ages. This CDR3 comprises 16 residues. Trimming cost V 5 bases and J 0 bases, with 11 bases left between them. Germline loops: CDR1 MNHEY, CDR2 SVGEGT. Through a sample-barcoded 5' primer and a J-beta primer mix, a second PCR was run for roughly 6 to 12 cycles. Using its own MiXCR run on the 5' RACE reads, TCRdb lists one record per CDR3 protein. The sample contains some 1,800,000 distinct CDR3 sequences, approximately 39% of which appear only once. The TCR originated in a human donor in good health. This rearrangement joins TRBV6-2 or TRBV6-3 to TRBJ2-6; D not resolved. Specimen: blood. CDR3 in DNA: TGTGCCAGCAGTACACATGTGAACTCTGGGGCCAACGTCCTGACTTTC. Its translation: CASSTHVNSGANVLTF.